This T cell receptor beta chain was identified in a study of T cell responses to AZD1222 COVID-19 vaccine. As concerns this clone: Antigen specificity is unknown. At one end, the junction sequence differs from germline, possibly due to a read error.

The table came from immunoSEQ multiplex PCR; TCRdb's copy has only in-frame clones and leaves some out. There are about 160,000 clones in the sample; approximately 89% occur only once, and under 5% lies in the top ten. Study results and caveats: Spike-wide coverage was observed for vaccine-associated CD4 TCRs, with dominant responses at 160-218 and 743-854. Clonal diversity may have been underestimated, and the donors were mostly white British, with more females than males. The peak T cell response came first, and repertoires were sampled only after it.

This specimen was peripheral blood, taken on day 0 of AZD1222 vaccination. The TCR originated in an adult in good health.

The CDR3 is CASSPPGQGLKIVF. As DNA, the CDR3 is TGTGCCAGCTCACCGCCGGGACAGGGGCTGAAAATTGTTTTT. This chain connects TRBV18 to TRBJ1-4, with 10 nucleotides matching TRBD1. Per germline, CDR1 KGHSH and CDR2 LQKENI. The CDR3 is 14 residues long.